This is a list of T cell receptor beta chains from one sample in a study of T-cell reconstitution after alpha-beta-depleted transplantation in children. TCRdb itself ran the PCR reads through MiXCR, one entry per CDR3 protein. The data contain about 32,000 distinct CDR3 sequences, approximately 6.5% of them singletons. The source material was peripheral blood, sampled 60 days after TCRalphabeta/CD19-depleted stem cell transplant. These receptors all stem from a child under two years old who had a stem cell transplant for acute myeloid leukemia, so the T cells may come from the graft donor. CDR3s include the opening cysteine and the closing phenylalanine or tryptophan. Fields, in order: V gene, J gene, CDR3 protein.

v_gene: TRBV27
j_gene: TRBJ2-3
CDR3aa: CASSLWPGDTQYF

v_gene: TRBV7-8
j_gene: TRBJ1-2
CDR3aa: CASSARLNSNYGYTF

v_gene: TRBV19
j_gene: TRBJ1-5
CDR3aa: CASSPKGAQPQHF

v_gene: TRBV4-2
j_gene: TRBJ2-7
CDR3aa: CASSQGGGAGYEQYF

v_gene: TRBV6-5
j_gene: TRBJ1-1
CDR3aa: CASSYLDPLREAFF

v_gene: TRBV12-3/TRBV12-4
j_gene: TRBJ2-2
CDR3aa: CASVGQTNTGELFF

v_gene: TRBV12-3/TRBV12-4
j_gene: TRBJ2-3
CDR3aa: CASSFVGASTDTQYF

v_gene: TRBV10-3
j_gene: TRBJ2-7
CDR3aa: CAISGGVGLAGYEQYF

v_gene: TRBV6-1
j_gene: TRBJ2-7
CDR3aa: CASSEVTRPIGDEQYF

v_gene: TRBV5-1
j_gene: TRBJ2-5
CDR3aa: CASSFILRQGGETQYF

v_gene: TRBV12-3/TRBV12-4
j_gene: TRBJ2-2
CDR3aa: CASSPQGAGGELFF

v_gene: TRBV7-2
j_gene: TRBJ2-6
CDR3aa: CASGAGTRISGANVLTF

v_gene: TRBV13
j_gene: TRBJ2-7
CDR3aa: CASSLALAGEYEQYF

v_gene: TRBV7-9
j_gene: TRBJ1-1
CDR3aa: CASSLGLGPEAFF

v_gene: TRBV3-1
j_gene: TRBJ1-1
CDR3aa: CASSQDPDTEAFF

v_gene: TRBV6-1
j_gene: TRBJ2-7
CDR3aa: CASRPWLEDYEQYF

v_gene: TRBV30
j_gene: TRBJ2-1
CDR3aa: CAWSVRTSGRSSYNEQFF

v_gene: TRBV7-9
j_gene: TRBJ2-5
CDR3aa: CASSLGREPQETQYF

v_gene: TRBV10-2
j_gene: TRBJ2-2
CDR3aa: CASNLGKEGSTITGELFF

v_gene: TRBV12-5
j_gene: TRBJ2-1
CDR3aa: CASGSGLSSYNEQFF

v_gene: TRBV29-1
j_gene: TRBJ2-1
CDR3aa: CSVEGRGGRFF

v_gene: TRBV9
j_gene: TRBJ1-2
CDR3aa: CASTDRVYGYTF

v_gene: TRBV29-1
j_gene: TRBJ2-5
CDR3aa: CSADAGTGGETQYF

v_gene: TRBV27
j_gene: TRBJ2-7
CDR3aa: CASSYSGGEQYF

v_gene: TRBV5-1
j_gene: TRBJ2-7
CDR3aa: CASSWDRVYEQYF

v_gene: TRBV14
j_gene: TRBJ2-7
CDR3aa: CASSLRDEQYF

v_gene: TRBV2
j_gene: TRBJ1-2
CDR3aa: CASSEVGGDYGYTF

v_gene: TRBV3-1
j_gene: TRBJ2-1
CDR3aa: CASSQILDGRPVF

v_gene: TRBV9
j_gene: TRBJ1-3
CDR3aa: CASSVGARLTF

v_gene: TRBV12-3/TRBV12-4
j_gene: TRBJ2-5
CDR3aa: CASRRRASGALRETQYF

v_gene: TRBV20-1
j_gene: TRBJ2-5
CDR3aa: CSARLGTSGSETQYF

v_gene: TRBV5-1
j_gene: TRBJ1-1
CDR3aa: CASSLVIGTGKNTEAFF

v_gene: TRBV11-2
j_gene: TRBJ2-2
CDR3aa: CASSPPLANTGELFF

v_gene: TRBV4-3
j_gene: TRBJ2-7
CDR3aa: CASSQGWLSAGEQYF

v_gene: TRBV24-1
j_gene: TRBJ2-1
CDR3aa: CATSDPPSGGSYNEQFF

v_gene: TRBV7-7
j_gene: TRBJ2-2
CDR3aa: CASSPRTGELFF

v_gene: TRBV27
j_gene: TRBJ2-7
CDR3aa: CASGTGLRAYEQYF

v_gene: TRBV6-4
j_gene: TRBJ2-3
CDR3aa: CASRRLPGNSGASDYTQYF

v_gene: TRBV12-5
j_gene: TRBJ2-3
CDR3aa: CASGSGTGGLDTQYF

v_gene: TRBV12-3/TRBV12-4
j_gene: TRBJ1-5
CDR3aa: CASSLTRQGLTPQHF

v_gene: TRBV14
j_gene: TRBJ1-1
CDR3aa: CASSQVPEHTEAFF

v_gene: TRBV10-3
j_gene: TRBJ2-5
CDR3aa: CAISGTGWETQYF

v_gene: TRBV5-1
j_gene: TRBJ2-1
CDR3aa: CASSLGRSEQFF

v_gene: TRBV4-3
j_gene: TRBJ2-7
CDR3aa: CASSQETGRRYEQYF

v_gene: TRBV29-1
j_gene: TRBJ2-5
CDR3aa: CSVVRGRREETQYF

v_gene: TRBV12-3/TRBV12-4
j_gene: TRBJ1-4
CDR3aa: CASTIGWGATTNEKLFF